This T cell receptor beta chain emerged from a study of blood T cell repertoires in COVID-19. The wider study: Samples of COVID-19 (acute and convalescent) were obtained from the United States, Italy and Spain. Sample material is recorded as cDNA or gDNA derived from T cells, B-cell-depleted T cells, or PBMCs.

Germline V CDR1 and CDR2: LNHNV, YYDKDF (reference sequence). The length of the CDR3 is 16 residues. The junction had 6 bases not matched to a gene; V was cut back by 1 base and J by 4 bases. Original analysis: Reference gene primer amplification in the assay estimated nucleated cell counts. Profiling relied on immunoSEQ multiplex PCR, and the TCRdb table lists in-frame clones only, not all of them. Clone size and the V and J calls come from that table; the DNA yielded D and trimming. The table lists around 310,000 clones, approximately 90% of them singletons. The sequence was obtained from a woman aged 55 to 70 with acute or convalescent COVID-19. V gene TRBV15 combines with J gene TRBJ2-5, with 10 bases matching TRBD1. Sequenced material: peripheral blood. As DNA, the CDR3 is TGTGCCACCAGCAGAGGGACAGGGGGGGTTTCAGAGACCCAGTACTTC. Protein: CATSRGTGGVSETQYF.